This T cell receptor (beta chain) is from a study of blood T cells in healthy people across ages. Study as a whole: About one barcoded beta molecule per two T cells came from capture by template switching.

Study-level results: Whereas aged donors had fewer naive CD4+ cells, long-lived donors had more of them and higher diversity. A roughly linear fall in TCR beta diversity per million T cells was seen with increasing age.

Combining a sample-barcoded 5' primer with a J-beta primer mix, a second PCR ran for 7 to 11 cycles. Each CDR3 protein is one row after TCRdb ran MiXCR on the 5' RACE reads. The data show around 1,000,000 distinct CDR3 sequences, around 27% seen once. The V and J ends lost 2 bases and 5 bases, in that order; junction bases with no gene match: 6. The germline V gene encodes CDR1 LGHNA and CDR2 YNFKEQ. The CDR3 is made up of 14 amino acids. This clonotype turned up a few times. Its specificity is not known. At least 5.5 micrograms of total RNA were extracted per sample. These data also formed part of another study, on T cells of mothers and their children.

Sequences were obtained from blood. The receptor was derived from a girl aged 2-10 years in good health. The rearrangement joins TRBV4-2 to TRBJ2-7, with 7 bases lining up with TRBD1. In nucleotides, the CDR3 is TGTGCCAGCAGCCAACCTAAGACAGGGCACGAGCAGTACTTC. This sequence encodes CASSQPKTGHEQYF.